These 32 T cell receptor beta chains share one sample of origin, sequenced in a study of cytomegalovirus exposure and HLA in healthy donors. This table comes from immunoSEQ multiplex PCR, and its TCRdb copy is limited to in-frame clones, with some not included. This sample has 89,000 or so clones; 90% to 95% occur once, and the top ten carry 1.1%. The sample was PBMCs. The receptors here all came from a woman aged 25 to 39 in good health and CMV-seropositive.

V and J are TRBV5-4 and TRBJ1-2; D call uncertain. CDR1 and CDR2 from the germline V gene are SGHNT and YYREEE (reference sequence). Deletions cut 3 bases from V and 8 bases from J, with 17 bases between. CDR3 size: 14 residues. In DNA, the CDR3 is TGTGCCAGCAGCTCCCCCCTCCCAACTCGGGGCTACACCTTC. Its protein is CASSSPLPTRGYTF.

The CDR3 nucleotides are TGCGCCAGCAGCCCCTGGACAGATACCTACGAGCAGTACTTC. Amino acids: CASSPWTDTYEQYF. The V and J genes are TRBV5-1 and TRBJ2-7; D may be TRBD1 (6 bases). Germline CDR1 reads SGHRS; CDR2 reads YFSETQ. V was cut by 4 bases and J by 2 bases, with 13 bases left in between. The CDR3 length is 14 residues. Combining the CDR3 with reference TRBV5-1 and TRBJ2-7 gives the whole variable domain KAGVTQTPRYLIKTRGQQVTLSCSPISGHRSVSWYQQTPGQGLQFLFEYFSETQRNKGNFPGRFSGRQFSNSRSEMNVSTLELGDSALYLCASSPWTDTYEQYFGPGTRLTVT.

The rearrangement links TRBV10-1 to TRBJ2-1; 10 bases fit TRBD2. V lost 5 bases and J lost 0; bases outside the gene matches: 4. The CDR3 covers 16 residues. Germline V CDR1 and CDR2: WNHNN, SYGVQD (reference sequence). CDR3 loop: CASSRTSGASYNEQFF. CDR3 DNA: TGCGCCAGCAGTCGGACTAGCGGAGCCTCCTACAATGAGCAGTTCTTC.

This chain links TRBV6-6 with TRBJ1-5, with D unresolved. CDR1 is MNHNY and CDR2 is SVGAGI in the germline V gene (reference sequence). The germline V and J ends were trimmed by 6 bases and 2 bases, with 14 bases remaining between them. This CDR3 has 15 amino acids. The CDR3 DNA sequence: TGTGCCAGCAGCCAATCCGCTCAGGGCAATCAGCCCCAGCATTTT. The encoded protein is CASSQSAQGNQPQHF.

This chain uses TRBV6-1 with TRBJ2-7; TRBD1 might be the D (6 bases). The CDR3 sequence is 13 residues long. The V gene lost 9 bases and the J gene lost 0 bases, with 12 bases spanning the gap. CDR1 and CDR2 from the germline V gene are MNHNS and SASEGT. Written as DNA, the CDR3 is TGTGCCAGTACTAGGGGGAGCTCCTACGAGCAGTACTTC. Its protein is CASTRGSSYEQYF.

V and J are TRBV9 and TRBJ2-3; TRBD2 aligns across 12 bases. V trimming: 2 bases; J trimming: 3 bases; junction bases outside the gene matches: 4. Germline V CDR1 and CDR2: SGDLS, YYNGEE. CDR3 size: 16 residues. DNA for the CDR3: TGTGCCAGCAGCGTTCTAGCGGGAGGGTCGACAGATACGCAGTATTTT. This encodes CASSVLAGGSTDTQYF.

The DNA for the CDR3 is TGTGCCAGCAGGGCACTAGCGGTGAACACCGGGGAGCTGTTTTTT. Its protein is CASRALAVNTGELFF. The rearrangement joins TRBV2 to TRBJ2-2; 8 bases align to TRBD2. CDR3 length equals 15 residues. V lost 6 bases, J lost 1 base, and 4 bases stayed unmatched. The germline gives CDR1 SNHLY, CDR2 FYNNEI.

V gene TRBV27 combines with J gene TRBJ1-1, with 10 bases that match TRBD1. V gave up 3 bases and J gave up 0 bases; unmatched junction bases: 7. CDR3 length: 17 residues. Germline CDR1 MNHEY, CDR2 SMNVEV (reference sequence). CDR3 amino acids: CASSLGQGWGMNTEAFF. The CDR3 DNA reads TGTGCCAGCAGTTTGGGACAGGGGTGGGGAATGAACACTGAAGCTTTCTTT.

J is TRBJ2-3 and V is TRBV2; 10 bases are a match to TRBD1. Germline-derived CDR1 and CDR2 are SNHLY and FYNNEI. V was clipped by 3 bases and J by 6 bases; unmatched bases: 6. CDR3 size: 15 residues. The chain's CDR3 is CASSEGTGEFDTQYF. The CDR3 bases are TGTGCCAGCAGTGAGGGGACAGGGGAATTTGATACGCAGTATTTT.

The CDR3 region is CASSKGNWGDQPQHF. The CDR3, as DNA: TGTGCCAGCAGCAAAGGAAATTGGGGCGACCAGCCCCAGCATTTT. This chain joins TRBV21-1 and TRBJ1-5; the table's D call, TRBD1, has no DNA check behind it. TRBV21-1 is a pseudogene locus. The length of the CDR3 is 15 residues.

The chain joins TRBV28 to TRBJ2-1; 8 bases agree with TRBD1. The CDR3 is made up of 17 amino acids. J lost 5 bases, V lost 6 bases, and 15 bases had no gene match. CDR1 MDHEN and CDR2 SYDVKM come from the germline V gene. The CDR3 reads CASRGRQGLPLNNEQFF. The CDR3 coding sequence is TGTGCCAGCAGGGGAAGACAGGGGCTTCCCTTAAACAATGAGCAGTTCTTC.

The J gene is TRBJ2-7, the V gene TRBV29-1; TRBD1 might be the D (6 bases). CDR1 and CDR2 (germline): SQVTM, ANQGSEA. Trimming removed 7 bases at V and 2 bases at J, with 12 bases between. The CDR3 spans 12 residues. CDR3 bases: TGCAGCGCCGCACAGGGCCCCTACGAGCAGTACTTC. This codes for CSAAQGPYEQYF.

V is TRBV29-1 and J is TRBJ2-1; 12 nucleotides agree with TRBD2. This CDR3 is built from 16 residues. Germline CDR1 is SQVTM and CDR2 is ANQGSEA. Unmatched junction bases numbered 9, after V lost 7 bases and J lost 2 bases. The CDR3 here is CSGDGGLAGPYNEQFF. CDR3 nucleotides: TGCAGCGGTGACGGAGGACTAGCGGGACCCTACAATGAGCAGTTCTTC.

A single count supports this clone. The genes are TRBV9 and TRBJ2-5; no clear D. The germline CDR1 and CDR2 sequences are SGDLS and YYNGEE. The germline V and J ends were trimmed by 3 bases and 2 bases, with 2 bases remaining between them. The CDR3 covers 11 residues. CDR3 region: CASSAQETQYF. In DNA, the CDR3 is TGTGCCAGCAGCGCGCAAGAGACCCAGTACTTC. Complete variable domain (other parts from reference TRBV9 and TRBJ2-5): DSGVTQTPKHLITATGQRVTLRCSPRSGDLSVYWYQQSLDQGLQFLIQYYNGEERAKGNILERFSAQQFPDLHSELNLSSLELGDSALYFCASSAQETQYFGPGTRLLVL.

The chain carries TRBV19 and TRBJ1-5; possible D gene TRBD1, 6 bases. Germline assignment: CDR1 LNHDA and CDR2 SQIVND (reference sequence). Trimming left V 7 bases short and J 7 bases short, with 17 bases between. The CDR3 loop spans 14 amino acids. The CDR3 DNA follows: TGTGCCAGTAAACAGGGCGGGGGGTCCCAGCCCCAGCATTTT. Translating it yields CASKQGGGSQPQHF. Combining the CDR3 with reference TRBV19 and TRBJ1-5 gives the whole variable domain DGGITQSPKYLFRKEGQNVTLSCEQNLNHDAMYWYRQDPGQGLRLIYYSQIVNDFQKGDIAEGYSVSREKKESFPLTVTSAQKNPTAFYLCASKQGGGSQPQHFGDGTRLSIL.

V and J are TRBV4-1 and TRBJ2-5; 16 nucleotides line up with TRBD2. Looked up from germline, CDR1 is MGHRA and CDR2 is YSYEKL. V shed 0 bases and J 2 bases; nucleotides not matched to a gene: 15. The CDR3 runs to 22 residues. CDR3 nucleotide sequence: TGCGCCAGCAGCCAAGAGGGGACTAGCGGGAGGGTCGGAGTATTGTTTCAAGAGACCCAGTACTTC. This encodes CASSQEGTSGRVGVLFQETQYF.

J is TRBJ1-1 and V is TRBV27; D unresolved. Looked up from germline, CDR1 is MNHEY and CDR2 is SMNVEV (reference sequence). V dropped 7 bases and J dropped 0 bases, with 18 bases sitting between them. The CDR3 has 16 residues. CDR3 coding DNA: TGTGCCAGCACCCCCCTGGGCCTCACGATGAACACTGAAGCTTTCTTT. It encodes CASTPLGLTMNTEAFF.

The DNA of the CDR3 is TGTGCCAGCAGCTCAGGGGGGAGCTCCTACAATGAGCAGTTCTTC. It yields the protein CASSSGGSSYNEQFF. The chain joins TRBV11-3 to TRBJ2-1, with D possibly matching TRBD1 (7 bases). Germline assignment: CDR1 SGHNT and CDR2 YENEEA. This CDR3 comprises 15 residues. The V gene lost 4 bases and the J gene lost 0 bases, with 10 bases spanning the gap.

Here the CDR3 reads CASSLGPGMGTEAFF. Here the CDR3 DNA reads TGTGCCAGCAGCTTGGGTCCAGGGATGGGCACTGAAGCTTTCTTT. V usage is TRBV5-8 and J usage is TRBJ1-1; TRBD1 is a possible D gene (5 bases). The length of the CDR3 is 15 residues. Germline CDR1 SGHTS, CDR2 YDEGEE. The ends were cut back, 0 bases at V and 4 bases at J, with 13 bases in the middle. The full variable domain, rest sourced from reference TRBV5-8 and TRBJ1-1, is EAGVTQSPTHLIKTRGQQATLRCSPISGHTSVYWYQQALGLGLQFLLWYDEGEERNRGNFPPRFSGRQFPNYSSELNVNALELEDSALYLCASSLGPGMGTEAFFGQGTRLTVV.

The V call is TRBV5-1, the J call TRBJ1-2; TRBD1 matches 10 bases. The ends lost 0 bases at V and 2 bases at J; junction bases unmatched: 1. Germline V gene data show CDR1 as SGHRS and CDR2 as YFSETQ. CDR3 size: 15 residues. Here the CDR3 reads CASSLGQGANYGYTF. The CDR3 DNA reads TGCGCCAGCAGCTTGGGACAGGGGGCGAACTATGGCTACACCTTC.

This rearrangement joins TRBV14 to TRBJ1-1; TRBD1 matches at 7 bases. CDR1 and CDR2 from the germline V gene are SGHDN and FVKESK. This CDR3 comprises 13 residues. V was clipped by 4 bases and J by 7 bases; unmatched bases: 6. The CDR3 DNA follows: TGTGCCAGCAGCCTGGTCAGACAGGGTGAAGCTTTCTTT. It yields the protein CASSLVRQGEAFF. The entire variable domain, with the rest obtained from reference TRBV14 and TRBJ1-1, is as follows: EAGVTQFPSHSVIEKGQTVTLRCDPISGHDNLYWYRRVMGKEIKFLLHFVKESKQDESGMPNNRFLAERTGGTYSTLKVQPAELEDSGVYFCASSLVRQGEAFFGQGTRLTVV.

CDR3 in amino acids: CASSFPTTPGGAGYGYTF. The CDR3 nucleotides are TGTGCCAGCAGTTTTCCGACAACTCCAGGGGGCGCCGGCTATGGCTACACCTTC. This chain joins TRBV5-6 and TRBJ1-2; the match to TRBD1 covers 8 bases. The germline V gene encodes CDR1 SGHDT and CDR2 YYEEEE. The CDR3 spans 18 residues. V was clipped by 5 bases and J by 4 bases; unmatched bases: 19. Filled out from reference TRBV5-6 and TRBJ1-2, the complete variable domain reads DAGVTQSPTHLIKTRGQQVTLRCSPKSGHDTVSWYQQALGQGPQFIFQYYEEEERQRGNFPDRFSGHQFPNYSSELNVNALLLGDSALYLCASSFPTTPGGAGYGYTFGSGTRLTVV.

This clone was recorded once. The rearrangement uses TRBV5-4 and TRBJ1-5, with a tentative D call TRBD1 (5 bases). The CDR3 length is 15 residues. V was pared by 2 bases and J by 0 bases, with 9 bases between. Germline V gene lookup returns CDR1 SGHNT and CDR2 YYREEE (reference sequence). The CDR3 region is CASSLLTDSNQPQHF. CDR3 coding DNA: TGTGCCAGCAGCTTATTGACAGATAGCAATCAGCCCCAGCATTTT.

The CDR3 DNA reads TGTGCCAGCAGCGAGGGGCTAGCGGGAGTTACCGGGGAGCTGTTTTTT. Protein sequence: CASSEGLAGVTGELFF. The rearrangement uses TRBV5-6 and TRBJ2-2, with TRBD2 matching 10 bases. Per the germline V gene, CDR1 is SGHDT and CDR2 is YYEEEE. The length of the CDR3 is 16 residues. Losses at the gene ends were 4 bases for V and 5 bases for J; bases not matched to a gene: 8.

The CDR3 coding sequence is TGTGCCAGTACCCCTACCGGGACAGGGTCGTTCCTCTCGTTCGGCTACACCTTC. Translating it yields CASTPTGTGSFLSFGYTF. The chain links TRBV19 to TRBJ1-2, with TRBD1 matching over 9 bases. The CDR3 extends over 18 amino acids. Germline CDR1 reads LNHDA; CDR2 reads SQIVND (reference sequence). V dropped 7 bases and J dropped 8; count of bases not matched to a gene: 23. Using reference TRBV19 and TRBJ1-2 for the parts outside the CDR3, the full variable domain is DGGITQSPKYLFRKEGQNVTLSCEQNLNHDAMYWYRQDPGQGLRLIYYSQIVNDFQKGDIAEGYSVSREKKESFPLTVTSAQKNPTAFYLCASTPTGTGSFLSFGYTFGSGTRLTVV.

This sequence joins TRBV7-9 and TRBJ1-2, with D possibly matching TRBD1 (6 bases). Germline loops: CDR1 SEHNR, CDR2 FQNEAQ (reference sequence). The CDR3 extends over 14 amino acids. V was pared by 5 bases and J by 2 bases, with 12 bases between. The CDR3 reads CASSQGQRNYGYTF. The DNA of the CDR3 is TGTGCCAGCAGCCAAGGACAGCGAAACTATGGCTACACCTTC.

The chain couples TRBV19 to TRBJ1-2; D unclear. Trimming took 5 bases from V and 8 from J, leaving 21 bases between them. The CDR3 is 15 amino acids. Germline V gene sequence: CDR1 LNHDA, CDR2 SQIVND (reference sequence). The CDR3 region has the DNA TGTGCCAGTAGTGCGATGAAGTTCCCCCTCTTAGGCTACACCTTC. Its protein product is CASSAMKFPLLGYTF. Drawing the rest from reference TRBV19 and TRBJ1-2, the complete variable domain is DGGITQSPKYLFRKEGQNVTLSCEQNLNHDAMYWYRQDPGQGLRLIYYSQIVNDFQKGDIAEGYSVSREKKESFPLTVTSAQKNPTAFYLCASSAMKFPLLGYTFGSGTRLTVV.

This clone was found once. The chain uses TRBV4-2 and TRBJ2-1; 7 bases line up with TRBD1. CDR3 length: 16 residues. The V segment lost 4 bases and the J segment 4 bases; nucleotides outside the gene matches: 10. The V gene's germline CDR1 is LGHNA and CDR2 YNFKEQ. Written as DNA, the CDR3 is TGTGCCAGCAGCCCCACACGGACAGGCCGATACAATGAGCAGTTCTTC. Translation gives CASSPTRTGRYNEQFF.

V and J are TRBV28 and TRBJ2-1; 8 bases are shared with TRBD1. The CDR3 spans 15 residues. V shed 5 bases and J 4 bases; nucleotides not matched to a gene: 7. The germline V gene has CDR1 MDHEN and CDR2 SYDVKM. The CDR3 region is CASSTGTGFYNEQFF. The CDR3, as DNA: TGTGCCAGCAGTACCGGGACAGGATTTTACAATGAGCAGTTCTTC.

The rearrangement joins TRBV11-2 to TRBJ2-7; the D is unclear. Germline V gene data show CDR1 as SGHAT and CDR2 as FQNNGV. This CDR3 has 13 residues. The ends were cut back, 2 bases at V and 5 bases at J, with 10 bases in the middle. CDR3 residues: CASSLFFTDEQYF. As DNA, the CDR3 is TGTGCCAGCAGCTTATTTTTTACGGACGAGCAGTACTTC. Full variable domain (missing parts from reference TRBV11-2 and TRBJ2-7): EAGVAQSPRYKIIEKRQSVAFWCNPISGHATLYWYQQILGQGPKLLIQFQNNGVVDDSQLPKDRFSAERLKGVDSTLKIQPAKLEDSAVYLCASSLFFTDEQYFGPGTRLTVT.

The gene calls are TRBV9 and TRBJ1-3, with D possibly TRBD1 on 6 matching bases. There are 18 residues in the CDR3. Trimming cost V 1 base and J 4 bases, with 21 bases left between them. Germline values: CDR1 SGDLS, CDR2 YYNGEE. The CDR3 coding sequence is TGTGCCAGCAGCGTATCTTTTGCGGAAAGGGGGTCAGGAAACACCATATATTTT. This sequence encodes CASSVSFAERGSGNTIYF.

The CDR3 sequence is CASSLGTGSYGYTF. The CDR3 DNA follows: TGCGCCAGCAGCCTCGGGACAGGGTCCTATGGCTACACCTTC. The V call is TRBV4-3, the J call TRBJ1-2, with 9 bases aligning to TRBD1. This CDR3 spans 14 amino acids. Per the germline V gene, CDR1 is LGHNA and CDR2 is YSLEER. With 4 bases clipped from V and 4 bases from J, the junction kept 4 bases outside the gene matches.